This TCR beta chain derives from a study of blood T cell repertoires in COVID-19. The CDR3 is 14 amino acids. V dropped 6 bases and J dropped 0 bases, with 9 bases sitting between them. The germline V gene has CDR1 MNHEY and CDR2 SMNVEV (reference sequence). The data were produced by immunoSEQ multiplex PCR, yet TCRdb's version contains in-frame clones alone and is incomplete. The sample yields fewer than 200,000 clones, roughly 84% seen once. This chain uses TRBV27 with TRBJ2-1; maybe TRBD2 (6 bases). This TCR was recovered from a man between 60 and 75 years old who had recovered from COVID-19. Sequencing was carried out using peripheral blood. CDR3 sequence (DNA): TGTGCCAGCAGGGGGACTCTCTCCTACAATGAGCAGTTCTTC. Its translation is CASRGTLSYNEQFF.